The sequence of this T cell receptor beta chain was determined in a study of PD-L1 blockade in urothelial cancer. Findings of the study overall: By 3 weeks, tumor-associated blood clones had expanded more in durable-benefit patients.

TCRdb keeps only in-frame clones here, not all; method: immunoSEQ multiplex PCR. The data contain tens of thousands of clones, roughly 79% of them seen just once; the ten biggest clones take up around 5.7%. With regard to this clone: Its specificity is not known.

Time point described: pretreatment peripheral blood. Trimming removed 1 base at V and 5 bases at J, with 23 bases between. CDR1 and CDR2 from the germline V gene are SGHDN and FVKESK. This CDR3 comprises 18 residues. Here the sequenced sample was PBMCs, taken around atezolizumab (anti-PD-L1) treatment. The chain uses TRBV14 and TRBJ2-5, with a possible D match to TRBD2 (5 bases). This receptor was identified in a man aged 65-85 years with urothelial cancer. The CDR3 spells CASSQGGTREHIVETQYF. As DNA, the CDR3 is TGTGCCAGCAGCCAAGGAGGAACTAGAGAGCATATCGTCGAGACCCAGTACTTC.